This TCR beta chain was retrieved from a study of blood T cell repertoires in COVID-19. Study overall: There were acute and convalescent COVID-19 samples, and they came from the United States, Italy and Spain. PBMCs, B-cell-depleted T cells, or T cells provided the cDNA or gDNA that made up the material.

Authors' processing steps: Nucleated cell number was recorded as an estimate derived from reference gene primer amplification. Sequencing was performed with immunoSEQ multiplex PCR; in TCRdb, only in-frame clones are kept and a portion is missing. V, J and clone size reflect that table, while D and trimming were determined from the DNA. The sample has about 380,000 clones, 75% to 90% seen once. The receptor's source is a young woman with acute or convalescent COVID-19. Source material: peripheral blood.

CDR3 nucleotide sequence: TGTGCCAGCAGTGATGCAGAAACAACTAATGAAAAACTGTTTTTT. Translation gives CASSDAETTNEKLFF. This sequence joins TRBV2 and TRBJ1-4; D remains unclear. Per the germline V gene, CDR1 is SNHLY and CDR2 is FYNNEI. The V gene lost 3 bases and the J gene lost 0 bases, with 8 bases spanning the gap. The CDR3 runs to 15 residues.